Shown below are 13 T cell receptor beta chains from a single sample sequenced in a study of identical twins. TCRdb re-called the 5' RACE reads through MiXCR, storing one row per CDR3 protein. Of 250,000 to 350,000 distinct CDR3 sequences in the sample, roughly 10% were seen once. This sample was shared with a second study, whose subject was yellow fever vaccine responses in identical twins.

Sequences were obtained from CD8+ T cells sorted from blood. All receptors derive from a young woman in good health.

The chain joins TRBV4-3 to TRBJ2-1, with a weak D call TRBD2 (5 bases). The CDR3 sequence is 16 residues long. V lost 1 base to trimming and J lost 8 bases, with 18 bases between them. Germline assignment: CDR1 LGHNA and CDR2 YSLEER. Here the CDR3 DNA reads TGCGCCAGCAGCCAAGCCACCCCTGGACTTGGCGATGAGCAGTTCTTC. It codes for CASSQATPGLGDEQFF.

This clonotype occurred many times. This chain joins TRBV20-1 and TRBJ2-7; D possibly corresponds to TRBD2 (5 bases). Per the germline V gene, CDR1 is DFQATT and CDR2 is SNEGSKA (reference sequence). V was clipped by 1 base and J by 2 bases, with 15 bases between them. The CDR3 extends over 15 amino acids. CDR3 sequence: CSARGLEGDAYEQYF. CDR3 in DNA: TGCAGTGCTAGAGGCCTTGAGGGAGATGCCTACGAGCAGTACTTC.

This clonotype occurred many times. The chain recombines TRBV7-9 with TRBJ2-1, with D unclear. The germline V and J ends were trimmed by 2 bases and 8 bases, with 10 bases remaining between them. Germline lookup yields CDR1 SEHNR and CDR2 FQNEAQ (reference sequence). The CDR3 contains 13 residues. The CDR3 loop is CASSLLGGDEQFF. CDR3 sequence (DNA): TGTGCCAGCAGCTTATTAGGTGGGGATGAGCAGTTCTTC.

This clonotype was detected ten times or more. The chain is built from TRBV4-1 and TRBJ1-4, with D unclear. Per germline, CDR1 MGHRA and CDR2 YSYEKL. The CDR3 contains 16 residues. The V end lost 4 bases, the J end lost 0 bases, and 12 bases lay between the germline ends. The CDR3 region is CASSRPPFATNEKLFF. The CDR3 DNA sequence: TGCGCCAGCAGCCGTCCCCCGTTTGCAACTAATGAAAAACTGTTTTTT.

As concerns this clonotype: A single base separates this from a much larger clone, so it may be a read error. The gene calls are TRBV4-3 and TRBJ2-1; 11 bases fit TRBD2. This CDR3 has 19 amino acids. Per germline, CDR1 LGHNA and CDR2 YSLEER. This CDR3 is CASNQEIGTSGISYNEQFF. The CDR3 DNA follows: TGCGCCAGCAACCAAGAAATCGGGACTAGCGGAATCTCCTACAATGAGCAGTTCTTC.

In this sample, this clonotype turned up many times. The chain has TRBV3-1 and TRBJ1-2, with 8 bases that match TRBD1. CDR1 and CDR2 (germline): LGHDT, YNNKEL (reference sequence). Trimming took 6 bases from V and 3 from J; bases not matched to a gene: 6. The CDR3 is 14 amino acids. Written as DNA, the CDR3 is TGTGCCAGCAGTCCCGGACAGGGAGACTATGGCTACACCTTC. This encodes CASSPGQGDYGYTF.

The J gene is TRBJ2-7, the V gene TRBV4-3; D might be TRBD2 (5 bases). Germline-derived CDR1 and CDR2 are LGHNA and YSLEER. With 1 base removed from V and 3 bases from J, the gap between germline ends came to 16 bases. This CDR3 comprises 16 residues. This CDR3 reads CASSQASSAGYYEQYF. CDR3 sequence (DNA): TGCGCCAGCAGCCAAGCCAGTAGCGCCGGATACTACGAGCAGTACTTC.

The table lists this clonotype with many counts. The chain couples TRBV29-1 to TRBJ2-2; D not resolved. Trimming took off 0 bases at V and 1 base at J, with 3 bases between the two ends. The CDR3 runs to 13 residues. Per germline, CDR1 SQVTM and CDR2 ANQGSEA. As DNA, the CDR3 is TGCAGCGTTGAAGATGGGAACACCGGGGAGCTGTTTTTT. Translating it yields CSVEDGNTGELFF.

This clonotype was found a few times. V is TRBV6-5 and J is TRBJ2-7, with D unclear. In germline, CDR1 is MNHEY, CDR2 SVGAGI. V was trimmed by 4 bases and J by 4 bases, leaving 14 bases between them. The CDR3 sequence is 14 residues long. The CDR3 here is CASSSSTVFYEQYF. CDR3 nucleotides: TGTGCCAGCAGTTCCTCTACAGTGTTTTACGAGCAGTACTTC.

In its sample, this clonotype was seen a few times. This chain joins TRBV20-1 and TRBJ2-1; 10 nucleotides agree with TRBD1. Germline V gene lookup returns CDR1 DFQATT and CDR2 SNEGSKA (reference sequence). This CDR3 is 14 amino acids long. With 5 bases clipped from V and 3 bases from J, the junction kept 4 bases outside the gene matches. This CDR3 is CSAPGDRGYNEQFF. The CDR3 DNA is TGCAGTGCTCCCGGGGACAGGGGCTACAATGAGCAGTTCTTC.

This clonotype appeared many times. The V and J genes are TRBV24-1 and TRBJ2-5; D possibly uses TRBD1 or TRBD2 (5 bases each). V dropped 5 bases and J dropped 4 bases, with 16 bases sitting between them. This CDR3 has 15 amino acids. Germline V gene data show CDR1 as KGHDR and CDR2 as SFDVKD. Here the CDR3 reads CATSGSTMGTETQYF. The CDR3 bases are TGTGCCACCAGTGGGTCAACTATGGGGACAGAGACCCAGTACTTC.

This rearrangement joins TRBV27 to TRBJ2-5; 7 bases agree with TRBD2. Germline V CDR1 and CDR2: MNHEY, SMNVEV (reference sequence). After removal of 6 bases from V and 2 bases from J, the junction contained 3 bases not matched to a gene. The CDR3 contains 13 residues. The CDR3 nucleotides read TGTGCCAGCAGGGGACTACTACAAGAGACCCAGTACTTC. It is translated as CASRGLLQETQYF.

This chain uses TRBV13 with TRBJ1-5; D not certain. The V and J ends lost 0 bases and 7 bases respectively, with 13 bases between them. The CDR3 spans 15 residues. CDR1 is PRHDT, CDR2 FYEKMQ, per germline (reference sequence). CDR3 DNA: TGTGCCAGCAGCTTAGGCCCTAGTATGGGCCAGCCCCAGCATTTT. Translation: CASSLGPSMGQPQHF.